A single sample is the source of the 17 T cell receptor beta chains below, sequenced in a study of control samples from healthy donors and cancer patients (dated by TCRdb to about 2020). The library relied on the immunoSEQ multiplex PCR assay. This is the immuneACCESS table as TCRdb keeps it, with only in-frame sequences that have V and J called. A part of the clones is gone; compared with another copy, unresolved V genes explain less than half, and the rest is unexplained. For this sample there are 150,000 or so clones; just under 95% appear just once. 8.5% of the sample is taken by the ten largest. Material: blood. These TCRs come from a woman in her 40s in good health.

V and J are TRBV29-1 and TRBJ1-2; D ambiguous. Trimming shortened V by 6 bases and J by 0 bases, and 8 bases separated the two germline ends. Germline CDR1 SQVTM, CDR2 ANQGSEA. This CDR3 contains 12 residues. The CDR3 DNA reads as TGCAGCGTCTCGACCTCTAACTATGGCTACACCTTC. It translates to CSVSTSNYGYTF.

The rearrangement links TRBV27 to TRBJ1-2; D may be TRBD1 (5 bases). The CDR3 length is 14 residues. Germline V gene data show CDR1 as MNHEY and CDR2 as SMNVEV (reference sequence). Trimming removed 2 bases at V and 4 bases at J, with 11 bases between. The chain's CDR3 is CASSLGPGPYGYTF. DNA for the CDR3: TGTGCCAGCAGTTTAGGCCCAGGGCCCTATGGCTACACCTTC.

The CDR3 DNA reads as TGTGCCAGCAGCCAAGATCCAGTGACGCAGTACTTC. Protein: CASSQDPVTQYF. The chain carries TRBV3-1 (or the pseudogene TRBV3-2) and TRBJ2-7; no definite D call. The V end was cut by 0 bases, the J end by 9 bases, with 9 bases between. CDR3 length equals 12 residues. The V gene's germline CDR1 is LGHDT and CDR2 YNNKEL (reference sequence).

The V and J genes are TRBV7-2 and TRBJ1-6; D perhaps matches TRBD1 (6 bases). Germline V gene lookup returns CDR1 SGHTA and CDR2 FQGNSA. V was cut by 3 bases and J by 13 bases, with 16 bases left in between. The CDR3 has 14 amino acids. In DNA form, the CDR3 reads TGTGCCAGCAGCTTCGGACAGACCTCCCTCCCCCTCCACTTT. Translating gives CASSFGQTSLPLHF.

The chain joins TRBV5-1 to TRBJ1-4; D ambiguous. This CDR3 contains 12 residues. Germline V lookup: CDR1 SGHRS, CDR2 YFSETQ. The V gene lost 0 bases and the J gene lost 8 bases, with 5 bases spanning the gap. The CDR3 coding sequence is TGCGCCAGCAGCTTGGACTTGGAAAAACTGTTTTTT. Its protein is CASSLDLEKLFF. Looking up the rest from reference TRBV5-1 and TRBJ1-4 gives the full variable domain: KAGVTQTPRYLIKTRGQQVTLSCSPISGHRSVSWYQQTPGQGLQFLFEYFSETQRNKGNFPGRFSGRQFSNSRSEMNVSTLELGDSALYLCASSLDLEKLFFGSGTQLSVL.

CDR3 in DNA: TGTGCCAGCAGTTTTACGGGAAGTCAGCCCCAGCATTTT. Translation: CASSFTGSQPQHF. The chain has TRBV12-3 or TRBV12-4 and TRBJ1-5; no clear D gene. There are 13 residues in the CDR3. V was shortened by 3 bases and J by 6 bases, with 9 bases between the two germline ends.

This chain links TRBV4-1 with TRBJ2-7, with TRBD2 as a possible D gene (6 bases). The CDR3 has 15 residues. V was cut by 4 bases and J by 4 bases, with 17 bases left in between. The germline V gene has CDR1 MGHRA and CDR2 YSYEKL. CDR3 sequence (DNA): TGCGCCAGCAGCCGGGGAGCGGAGGGAACTTACGAGCAGTACTTC. Protein product: CASSRGAEGTYEQYF.

V and J are TRBV19 and TRBJ1-5, with unresolved D. V lost 2 bases and J lost 0, with 14 bases in between. The CDR3 spans 17 residues. Germline CDR1 LNHDA, CDR2 SQIVND (reference sequence). The CDR3 DNA sequence: TGTGCCAGTAGTATATCCCCGTGGCGCATTAGCAATCAGCCCCAGCATTTT. Protein sequence: CASSISPWRISNQPQHF.

The chain links TRBV9 to TRBJ1-1, with D possibly matching TRBD1 (6 bases). Germline loops: CDR1 SGDLS, CDR2 YYNGEE. The CDR3 totals 16 residues. V was shortened by 3 bases and J by 0 bases, with 15 bases between the two germline ends. The CDR3 DNA reads as TGTGCCAGCAGCGCAGAGACAGGCCGCATGAACACTGAAGCTTTCTTT. Translated, it gives CASSAETGRMNTEAFF.

The V and J genes are TRBV4-3 and TRBJ1-2; D is uncertain. CDR1 and CDR2 (germline): LGHNA, YSLEER. This CDR3 spans 16 amino acids. V gave up 0 bases and J gave up 0 bases, with 11 bases separating them. CDR3 residues: CASSQDLSWSNYGYTF. CDR3 nucleotide sequence: TGCGCCAGCAGCCAAGATTTGTCATGGTCTAACTATGGCTACACCTTC.

The CDR3 bases are TGTGCCAGCAGCTTGGTGAGGGGGTATGAAGCTTTCTTT. This translates into CASSLVRGYEAFF. V gene TRBV5-6 combines with J gene TRBJ1-1; TRBD1 might be the D (6 bases). This CDR3 is 13 amino acids long. V was trimmed by 0 bases and J by 7 bases, leaving 10 bases between them. Germline-derived CDR1 and CDR2 are SGHDT and YYEEEE.

The chain couples TRBV18 to TRBJ1-1, with D unclear. This CDR3 is 13 amino acids long. V dropped 2 bases and J dropped 1 base, with 5 bases sitting between them. CDR1 and CDR2 from the germline V gene are KGHSH and LQKENI. The CDR3 reads CASSPFRNTEAFF. The CDR3 DNA reads TGTGCCAGCTCACCATTCAGGAACACTGAAGCTTTCTTT.

The rearrangement uses TRBV30 and TRBJ1-4; 8 bases are shared with TRBD1. The germline V gene has CDR1 GTSNPN and CDR2 SVGIG (reference sequence). The CDR3 loop spans 15 amino acids. The V and J ends lost 1 base and 8 bases, in that order; junction bases with no gene match: 9. The CDR3 DNA reads TGTGCCTGGAGTGGGGCGACAGGGGCGGGAGAAAAACTGTTTTTT. Its translation is CAWSGATGAGEKLFF.

The V gene is TRBV5-6, the J gene TRBJ2-5; D possibly corresponds to TRBD2 (5 bases). Germline V gives CDR1 SGHDT, CDR2 YYEEEE. Trimming stripped 3 bases from V and 1 base from J, with 13 bases between. This CDR3 contains 15 residues. The CDR3 DNA is TGTGCCAGCAGCTACCAGAGAGGGAGCCAAGAGACCCAGTACTTC. It yields the protein CASSYQRGSQETQYF.

This sequence joins TRBV9 and TRBJ1-2; D remains unclear. The CDR3 consists of 17 residues. From germline, CDR1 is SGDLS and CDR2 YYNGEE. Trimming cost V 3 bases and J 4 bases, with 22 bases left between them. In DNA, the CDR3 is TGTGCCAGCAGCGAAACAAGGTCGGTCCTCTGGGGCTATGGCTACACCTTC. Translating gives CASSETRSVLWGYGYTF.

The chain has TRBV4-1 and TRBJ2-5; 12 bases line up with TRBD1. V gave up 0 bases and J gave up 8 bases; unmatched junction bases: 10. This CDR3 has 17 amino acids. Germline V CDR1 and CDR2: MGHRA, YSYEKL. CDR3 loop: CASSQDSGTGGFGTQYF. In DNA form, the CDR3 reads TGCGCCAGCAGCCAAGATAGTGGGACAGGGGGCTTCGGTACCCAGTACTTC.

This chain joins TRBV27 and TRBJ1-6; TRBD1 aligns across 7 bases. Trimming took 7 bases from V and 6 from J; bases not matched to a gene: 6. The germline V gene encodes CDR1 MNHEY and CDR2 SMNVEV (reference sequence). This CDR3 spans 14 amino acids. The CDR3 region has the DNA TGTGCCAGCACCTTGGGACAGTTTAATTCACCCCTCCACTTT. This sequence encodes CASTLGQFNSPLHF.